A selection of T cell receptor beta chains follows, all from one sample in a study of PD-L1 blockade in urothelial cancer. This table comes from immunoSEQ multiplex PCR, and its TCRdb copy is limited to in-frame clones, with some not included. The sample consists of approximately 28,000 clones, approximately 80% of them appearing once. This sample comprised PBMCs, obtained around atezolizumab (anti-PD-L1) treatment. The source is a man between 65 and 79 years old with urothelial cancer. Both conserved end residues are part of each CDR3. D genes are given only for firm matches. Clone size is given for some rows only: seen once, a few or many times, or a class if the clone is expanded.

v_gene	j_gene	abundance	d_gene	CDR3aa	CDR3nt
TRBV7-3	TRBJ2-1	-	TRBD2	CASSVRLAGDNEQFF	TGTGCCAGCAGCGTAAGACTAGCGGGAGACAATGAGCAGTTCTTC
TRBV5-1	TRBJ1-1	few	-	CASSLTLNTEAFF	TGCGCCAGCAGCTTAACATTGAACACTGAAGCTTTCTTT
TRBV2	TRBJ1-4	-	TRBD1	CASSADRARLFF	TGTGCCAGCAGTGCTGACAGGGCCCGACTGTTTTTT
TRBV19	TRBJ2-1	-	TRBD2	CASRSSGREGEQFF	TGTGCCAGTCGATCTAGCGGGAGGGAGGGTGAGCAGTTCTTC
TRBV5-8	TRBJ2-3	once	-	CASSAHPDTQYF	TGTGCCAGCAGCGCGCATCCAGATACGCAGTATTTT
TRBV28	TRBJ2-1	-	-	CASSFPTGYNEQFF	TGTGCCAGCAGTTTCCCCACAGGTTACAATGAGCAGTTCTTC
TRBV29-1	TRBJ1-2	-	TRBD1	CSVLTGATNYGYTF	TGCAGCGTTCTGACAGGGGCCACTAACTATGGCTACACCTTC
TRBV11-3	TRBJ2-5	-	-	CASSGGSDARETQYF	TGTGCCAGCAGCGGGGGGTCGGATGCCAGAGAGACCCAGTACTTC
TRBV30	TRBJ1-2	-	-	CAWRGGQESNGYTF	TGTGCCTGGAGGGGGGGTCAGGAGTCTAATGGCTACACCTTC
TRBV5-4	TRBJ1-3	-	-	CASSDQGRWGGNTIYF	TGTGCCAGCAGCGACCAAGGCCGGTGGGGCGGAAACACCATATATTTT
TRBV19	TRBJ2-4	once	TRBD1	CASSNPGQGNIQYF	TGTGCCAGTAGTAACCCGGGACAGGGAAACATTCAGTACTTC
TRBV4-3	TRBJ1-1	-	-	CASSLANLKTGKVEAFF	TGCGCCAGCAGCCTTGCCAATCTTAAAACAGGGAAGGTTGAAGCTTTCTTT
TRBV15	TRBJ1-5	-	-	CATSSADRWQPQHF	TGTGCCACCAGCAGCGCCGACAGGTGGCAGCCCCAGCATTTT
TRBV7-9	TRBJ2-2	-	TRBD2	CASYPSGTSGSGELFF	TGTGCCAGCTACCCTTCGGGGACTAGCGGGAGCGGGGAGCTGTTTTTT
TRBV19	TRBJ2-5	-	TRBD2	CASSTPNSGGDYQYF	TGTGCCAGTAGTACCCCTAATAGCGGGGGGGATTATCAGTACTTC